The 5 T cell receptor beta chains listed next were all sequenced from one sample in a study of T-cell reconstitution after alpha-beta-depleted transplantation in children. The library targeted TCRbeta and was prepared with unique molecular identifiers. Each CDR3 protein gets one entry after TCRdb re-called the PCR reads with MiXCR. Seen here are more than 150,000 distinct CDR3 sequences, about 6.8% observed once, and the top ten hold around 2.7%. This sample comprised PBMCs from the stem cell graft donor, obtained from the stem cell graft. These receptor sequences come from a human donor who donated a stem cell graft to a child with Wiskott-Aldrich syndrome.

This clonotype was found many times. The chain is built from TRBV15 and TRBJ1-2, with D perhaps matching TRBD1 (5 bases). V was shortened by 5 bases and J by 0 bases, with 10 bases between the two germline ends. Germline CDR1 is LNHNV and CDR2 is YYDKDF (reference sequence). The CDR3 is 14 residues long. The CDR3 reads CATSLGLTNYGYTF. CDR3 coding DNA: TGTGCCACCAGCCTGGGACTGACTAACTATGGCTACACCTTC.

By sample fraction, this clonotype is large. V is TRBV4-2 and J is TRBJ2-1; D gene ambiguous. CDR1 is LGHNA and CDR2 is YNFKEQ in the germline V gene. V was shortened by 0 bases and J by 0 bases, with 6 bases between the two germline ends. The CDR3 is 15 residues long. In nucleotides, the CDR3 is TGTGCCAGCAGCCAAGATAAAGGCTCCTACAATGAGCAGTTCTTC. Translating it yields CASSQDKGSYNEQFF.

This clonotype was seen many times. The rearrangement links TRBV27 to TRBJ2-1, with 11 bases that match TRBD2. Germline V gene sequence: CDR1 MNHEY, CDR2 SMNVEV (reference sequence). CDR3 size: 15 residues. The junction had 4 bases not matched to a gene; V was cut back by 5 bases and J by 4 bases. The CDR3 coding sequence is TGTGCCAGCAGTGCCGGGACTAGCGGTTACAATGAGCAGTTCTTC. Encoded protein: CASSAGTSGYNEQFF.

The sample holds many counts of this clonotype. The chain uses TRBV5-1 and TRBJ2-1, with a tentative D call TRBD2 (7 bases). The CDR3 consists of 15 residues. Germline V gene lookup returns CDR1 SGHRS and CDR2 YFSETQ. The germline V and J ends were trimmed by 3 bases and 5 bases, with 15 bases remaining between them. CDR3 region: CASSSQGGADNEQFF. CDR3 nucleotide sequence: TGCGCCAGCAGCTCACAAGGGGGGGCCGACAATGAGCAGTTCTTC.

The chain couples TRBV28 to TRBJ2-2, with TRBD1 as a possible D gene (5 bases). In germline, CDR1 is MDHEN, CDR2 SYDVKM. Trimming shortened V by 3 bases and J by 4 bases, and 12 bases separated the two germline ends. The CDR3 covers 15 residues. The CDR3 nucleotides are TGTGCCAGCAGTTTGGCAGGGTCCTCCACCGGGGAGCTGTTTTTT. Residues: CASSLAGSSTGELFF.